The 3 T cell receptor beta chains presented below share a single source sample, sequenced in a study of cytomegalovirus exposure and HLA in healthy donors. It was with 60 Vbeta and 13 Jbeta primers that the PCR ran. Sequencing used immunoSEQ multiplex PCR; TCRdb keeps in-frame clones, though not all of them. This sample has over 100,000 clones; around 79% occur once, and the top ten carry 5.8%. Specimen: PBMCs. Receptors were obtained from a man between 60 and 75 years old in good health and CMV-seropositive.

The genes are TRBV27 and TRBJ2-7, with 9 positions matching TRBD1. The trim removed 6 bases at V and 5 bases at J, leaving 5 bases unmatched. CDR1 is MNHEY, CDR2 SMNVEV, per germline (reference sequence). This CDR3 is 13 amino acids long. For the CDR3, the DNA is TGTGCCAGCAGCTTGGGACAGGGCCACGAGCAGTACTTC. Translation gives CASSLGQGHEQYF.

As for this clone: At one of its ends the junction is not consistent with the germline gene, which may arise from a read error. V gene TRBV28 combines with J gene TRBJ1-6, with a tentative D call TRBD1 (6 bases). The CDR3 runs to 17 residues. CDR1 and CDR2 from the germline V gene are MDHEN and SYDVKM. The DNA of the CDR3 is TGTGCCAGCAGTTCGGCCGCAGGACAGTCCTCTAATTCACCCCTCCACTTT. Translating it yields CASSSAAGQSSNSPLHF.

This chain joins TRBV29-1 and TRBJ2-7; TRBD1 matches 7 bases. The germline V gene has CDR1 SQVTM and CDR2 ANQGSEA. V shed 8 bases, J shed 3 bases, and the junction held 4 bases outside the gene matches. The CDR3 covers 11 residues. The CDR3 sequence: CSFRQGYEQYF. In nucleotides, the CDR3 is TGCAGCTTTCGACAGGGCTACGAGCAGTACTTC.